The rows below give T cell receptor beta chains drawn from one sample of a study of siplizumab effects on memory and regulatory T cells. Method: immunoSEQ multiplex PCR; TCRdb's copy keeps in-frame clones and lacks some. Among about 91,000 clones, roughly 96% were seen once, and the ten largest hold under 0.04%. Sequenced: naive CD4+ T cells sorted from blood. The receptors were sampled from a human donor in good health. Each CDR3 is given with its conserved first and last residue. The D gene is left open where the match is weak. Part of the rows lack a size; the others show once, few, many or a class for expanded clones.

V gene	clone size	J gene	D gene	CDR3 protein	CDR3 DNA
TRBV19	.	TRBJ2-3	.	CASSNKRDTQYF	TGTGCCAGTAGTAATAAGAGAGATACGCAGTATTTT
TRBV7-2	few	TRBJ1-5	.	CASSLVGGQPQHF	TGTGCCAGCAGCTTAGTCGGTGGTCAGCCCCAGCATTTT
TRBV2	.	TRBJ1-1	.	CASSELGGTEAFF	TGTGCCAGCAGTGAGTTGGGGGGCACTGAAGCTTTCTTT
TRBV6-1	.	TRBJ1-4	.	CASSEQGKGEKLFF	TGTGCCAGCAGTGAACAGGGGAAAGGTGAAAAACTGTTTTTT
TRBV25-1	.	TRBJ1-1	.	CASRGDGNTEAFF	TGTGCCAGCAGGGGGGACGGTAACACTGAAGCTTTCTTT
TRBV7-2	.	TRBJ2-5	TRBD1	CASSYNRGHQETQYF	TGTGCCAGCAGCTATAACAGGGGCCACCAAGAGACCCAGTACTTC
TRBV7-7	.	TRBJ2-6	TRBD1	CASSQGAGSGANVLTF	TGTGCCAGCAGCCAGGGGGCCGGGTCTGGGGCCAACGTCCTGACTTTC
TRBV27	.	TRBJ1-2	.	CASSSPGQASLYGYTF	TGTGCCAGCAGTTCCCCGGGGCAGGCCTCTCTCTATGGCTACACCTTC
TRBV11-2	.	TRBJ1-1	.	CASSSKGTEAFF	TGTGCCAGCAGCTCCAAAGGCACTGAAGCTTTCTTT
TRBV9	.	TRBJ2-1	.	CASSVQGGQSYNEQFF	TGTGCCAGCAGCGTACAAGGGGGTCAGTCCTACAATGAGCAGTTCTTC
TRBV10-1	.	TRBJ1-4	.	CASQRATNEKLFF	TGCGCCAGCCAGAGGGCAACTAATGAAAAACTGTTTTTT
TRBV6-6	.	TRBJ1-5	.	CASSPEGQSHQPQHF	TGTGCCAGCAGCCCGGAAGGACAGAGCCATCAGCCCCAGCATTTT
TRBV5-1	few	TRBJ2-7	.	CASSLGGAHEQYF	TGCGCCAGCAGCTTGGGGGGGGCCCACGAGCAGTACTTC
TRBV10-3	.	TRBJ1-6	TRBD1	CAISESEGAESPLHF	TGTGCCATCAGTGAGTCAGAGGGGGCAGAGTCACCCCTCCACTTT
TRBV11-2	.	TRBJ2-1	.	CASSTRTNPSYNEQFF	TGTGCCAGCAGCACCCGGACTAACCCCTCTTACAATGAGCAGTTCTTC
TRBV2	.	TRBJ2-3	.	CASSDTWPVGYF	TGTGCCAGCAGCGACACTTGGCCCGTAGGGTATTTT
TRBV6-4	.	TRBJ2-2	TRBD1	CASSSQGAPNTGELFF	TGTGCCAGCAGTTCACAGGGGGCCCCGAACACCGGGGAGCTGTTTTTT
TRBV2	.	TRBJ2-3	TRBD2	CASNRLAGTDTQYF	TGTGCCAGCAATCGACTAGCGGGCACAGATACGCAGTATTTT
TRBV29-1	few	TRBJ1-1	.	CSVAIPNTEAFF	TGCAGCGTTGCTATACCGAACACTGAAGCTTTCTTT
TRBV7-2	.	TRBJ2-7	.	CASRHGGAGAEQYF	TGTGCCAGCAGACATGGGGGGGCCGGCGCCGAGCAGTACTTC
TRBV2	.	TRBJ1-1	.	CASNGAIEAFF	TGTGCCAGCAATGGCGCGATTGAAGCTTTCTTT
TRBV11-3	.	TRBJ1-1	.	CASSLDGTEAFF	TGTGCCAGCAGCTTAGATGGGACAGAAGCTTTCTTT
TRBV7-9	.	TRBJ2-2	TRBD2	CASSLETAGVGELFF	TGTGCCAGCAGCTTAGAAACAGCGGGGGTCGGGGAGCTGTTTTTT
TRBV5-1	once	TRBJ1-2	.	CASSLDEDDGYTF	TGCGCCAGCAGCTTGGATGAAGACGATGGCTACACCTTC
TRBV9	once	TRBJ1-3	.	CASSVDGGPGNTIYF	TGTGCCAGCAGCGTAGACGGGGGGCCTGGAAACACCATATATTTT
TRBV20-1	.	TRBJ2-7	.	CSARWGGEQYF	TGCAGTGCTAGATGGGGCGGGGAGCAGTACTTC
TRBV18	.	TRBJ2-7	.	CASSPSLGGSVGSYEQYF	TGTGCCAGCTCACCAAGTCTTGGGGGTTCGGTGGGGTCCTACGAGCAGTACTTC
TRBV5-1	once	TRBJ2-1	.	CASSSGGQNNEQFF	TGCGCCAGCAGCTCAGGTGGACAGAACAATGAGCAGTTCTTC
TRBV11-1	.	TRBJ2-5	.	CASSTGLQETQYF	TGTGCCAGCAGCACAGGGTTGCAAGAGACCCAGTACTTC
TRBV6-1	.	TRBJ2-5	TRBD1	CASMRQGINQETQYF	TGTGCCAGCATGAGACAGGGGATTAACCAAGAGACCCAGTACTTC
TRBV2	once	TRBJ2-7	.	CASSERRSSYEQYF	TGTGCCAGCAGTGAGCGACGGAGCTCCTACGAGCAGTACTTC
TRBV6-1	.	TRBJ1-2	.	CASSEGRGGRPNYGYTF	TGTGCCAGCAGTGAAGGTCGGGGGGGTAGGCCTAACTATGGCTACACCTTC
TRBV19	.	TRBJ2-7	TRBD1	CASSPDGTGGSYEQYF	TGTGCCAGTAGTCCGGACGGGACAGGGGGTTCGTACGAGCAGTACTTC
TRBV18	.	TRBJ2-1	.	CASSPFWGEQFF	TGTGCCAGCTCACCTTTTTGGGGCGAGCAGTTCTTC
TRBV7-2	.	TRBJ2-2	.	CASSLVVGANTGELFF	TGTGCCAGCAGCTTAGTTGTAGGGGCGAACACCGGGGAGCTGTTTTTT
TRBV18	.	TRBJ1-1	.	CASSLGRTEAFF	TGTGCCAGCTCACTGGGGCGCACTGAAGCTTTCTTT
TRBV19	.	TRBJ1-6	TRBD1	CASRLGTANSPLHF	TGTGCCAGTAGACTCGGGACAGCTAATTCACCCCTCCACTTT
TRBV11-2	.	TRBJ1-3	.	CASRPPWKRGNTIYF	TGTGCCAGCAGGCCCCCCTGGAAAAGGGGAAACACCATATATTTT
TRBV5-1	.	TRBJ1-1	.	CASSKDVLGNTEAFF	TGCGCCAGCAGCAAGGACGTTTTAGGGAACACTGAAGCTTTCTTT
TRBV7-9	.	TRBJ1-1	TRBD1	CASSPGQGSTEAFF	TGTGCCAGCAGCCCGGGACAGGGGAGTACTGAAGCTTTCTTT
TRBV6-5	.	TRBJ1-4	.	CASSLWGFAEKLFF	TGTGCCAGCAGTTTATGGGGGTTCGCGGAAAAACTGTTTTTT
TRBV9	.	TRBJ2-3	TRBD1	CASSPQGAGTDTQYF	TGTGCCAGCAGCCCCCAGGGGGCTGGCACAGATACGCAGTATTTT
TRBV6-5	.	TRBJ1-1	.	CASSYEGGFGTEAFF	TGTGCCAGCAGTTACGAGGGGGGATTCGGCACTGAAGCTTTCTTT
TRBV29-1	.	TRBJ1-3	.	CSVARNSGNTIYF	TGCAGCGTTGCGAGGAACTCTGGAAACACCATATATTTT
TRBV14	.	TRBJ2-7	.	CASSLYYEQYF	TGTGCCAGCAGCCTCTACTACGAGCAGTACTTC
TRBV5-1	.	TRBJ2-1	.	CASSRTVSSYNEQFF	TGCGCCAGCAGCCGGACAGTGAGCTCCTACAATGAGCAGTTCTTC
TRBV19	.	TRBJ2-6	TRBD1	CASSGGTGGSGANVLTF	TGTGCCAGTAGTGGAGGGACAGGGGGCTCTGGGGCCAACGTCCTGACTTTC
TRBV18	.	TRBJ2-7	.	CASSPQARTKDYEQYF	TGTGCCAGCTCACCACAGGCTCGGACAAAGGACTACGAGCAGTACTTC
TRBV5-6	.	TRBJ2-3	.	CASSSRGGTVTDTQYF	TGTGCCAGCAGCTCCCGAGGGGGTACTGTCACAGATACGCAGTATTTT
TRBV7-2	once	TRBJ2-2	.	CASSFTGAGTGELFF	TGTGCCAGCAGTTTCACGGGCGCCGGGACCGGGGAGCTGTTTTTT
TRBV4-1	.	TRBJ2-5	.	CASSLGLMETQYF	TGCGCCAGCAGCCTTGGACTTATGGAGACCCAGTACTTC
TRBV5-1	.	TRBJ1-6	TRBD1	CASSLGQGLALHF	TGCGCCAGCAGCTTGGGACAGGGCCTTGCCCTCCACTTT
TRBV9	.	TRBJ2-5	TRBD2	CASSGGPGGGGAAETQYF	TGTGCCAGCAGCGGAGGACCCGGAGGCGGGGGGGCCGCGGAGACCCAGTACTTC